This T cell receptor beta chain was sequenced in a study of blood T cell repertoires in COVID-19 (dated by TCRdb to the early 2020s). Background on the whole study: Recovered participants in ImmuneRACE Cohort 3 were defined as having two consecutive negative NP/OP PCR tests, clearance from a healthcare professional, or resolution of symptoms. The material from the prospective study consisted of cDNA or gDNA derived from T cells, B-cell-depleted T cells, or PBMCs. Samples came from the ongoing ImmuneRACE study (first 160 participants) plus 1,254 subjects from 6 global collaborators. The sample metadata nearly always contained a de-identified subject ID, COVID-19 status, age in years and sex. A freely available public database, intended as a resource for researchers studying the immune response to SARS-CoV-2, is where the repertoires were released. Deeply sampled blood TCRbeta repertoires from subjects exposed to, actively infected with, or recovered from COVID-19 were included in the dataset. Where available, HLA class I and class II types were taken from metadata supplied by the sample provider and were not determined by assay-based typing. The collaborator samples originated in the United States, Italy and Spain and spanned the acute and convalescent phases of COVID-19. Broader findings and caveats from the paper: How much clinical and demographic metadata was included differed by source and by participant, and the metadata was provided uncurated.

A note on this clone: Its antigen target is currently unknown. No quality values exist for individual bases; no much larger clone is one base distant.

Participants in the prospective study were enrolled through a virtual design, were aged roughly 18 to 90 years, and lived in 24 United States geographic areas. Cohort assignment in the prospective study relied on participant-reported clinical history from a screening survey and a study questionnaire. In the prospective study, mobile phlebotomists collected whole blood, serum and a nasopharyngeal or oropharyngeal swab from each participant. Over a roughly 2-month period, participants in the prospective study had the option of providing additional blood draws and questionnaires. Prospective study blood samples were shipped either frozen or at room temperature before DNA extraction. The immunoSEQ Assay, a bias-controlled multiplex PCR, was used to amplify TCRbeta CDR3 regions from genomic DNA. The published analysis was carried out like this. The number of nucleated cells in each sample was estimated by amplification of reference gene primers within the assay. To quantify the absolute abundance of each unique TCRbeta CDR3 rearrangement, sequence reads were collapsed and filtered. For each sample, productive Simpson clonality was calculated as the square root of Simpson's diversity index over productive rearrangements. This is the immuneACCESS table as TCRdb keeps it, with only in-frame sequences that have V and J called. A part of the clones is gone; compared with another copy, unresolved V genes explain less than half, and the rest is unexplained. V, J and clone size were drawn from that table, and D and trimming were deduced from the DNA. This sample is represented by some 190,000 clones; around 86% of them were singletons. Around 24% of the sample goes to the ten largest clones.

Sequences were obtained from PBMCs or T cells enriched from blood (not recorded which). The clonotype comes from a woman between 40 and 55 years old in a cohort exposed to, infected with or recovered from COVID-19 (not recorded which).

The CDR3 protein is CAWSVARGGRGGYTF. The sequence in DNA is TGTGCCTGGAGCGTAGCCCGCGGGGGGCGAGGAGGCTACACCTTC. Recombination linked TRBV30 to TRBJ1-2; TRBD1 could be the D gene, as 6 bases match. Trimming costs V 3 bases and J 8 bases, and their ends lie 22 bases apart. The CDR3, from cysteine to phenylalanine, totals 15 residues. Only the CDR3 region is kept as DNA, spanning 45 bases read in frame from base 1. The germline V gene (reference sequence) gives CDR1 as GTSNPN and CDR2 as SVGIG.